This TCR beta chain was profiled in a study of T cell responses to AZD1222 COVID-19 vaccine (dated by TCRdb to about 2021). Regarding the research as a whole: AZD1222 recipients given second doses at about 4 weeks or at about 12 weeks were pooled, since spike-specific TCR depth and breadth were not found to differ between the two schedules. TCR sequencing covered 233 trial participants: 200 to 220 given two doses of AZD1222 and some 25 given two doses of MenACWY control vaccine. Trial participants were enrolled into age subgroups of 18-55, 56-69 and 70-plus years, which contained about 150, 27 and 61 TCR-sequenced participants, respectively. The paper's findings and limits, for the study overall: Because no samples from the day 14 peak response were available, repertoires could be characterized only after the peak T cell response. In the small 56-69-year group, the increase in depth fell short of significance, most likely because of low power. Conclusions about previously exposed vaccinees were limited because only a handful of AZD1222 recipients were SARS-CoV-2 seropositive at baseline. A significant rise in spike-specific TCR breadth and depth was observed after two AZD1222 doses relative to day 0 and relative to MenACWY recipients. Reportedly, almost half of the unique spike-specific TCRs recognized epitopes lying outside the regions that are mutated in the B.1.351 and B.1.1.7 variants. Most participants were white British and females outnumbered males, and the authors suggested that clonal diversity may have been underestimated. The vaccine-associated CD4 TCRs covered the entire spike protein, and the dominant responses fell in regions 160-218 and 743-854.

The germline V gene specifies SGHDT as CDR1 and YYEEEE as CDR2. V gives up 6 bases and J gives up 7 bases, and the segment between their germline ends measures 24 bases. The CDR3 contains 16 residues, cysteine and phenylalanine counted. Only the CDR3 portion is preserved as DNA: 48 bases, with reading frame beginning at the first base. Of note for this clone: Its antigen is unknown. The input lacks base qualities; no much larger clone sits a single base away.

The time point tag for this specimen amounts to: baseline before first vaccination. The vaccinee samples were drawn from two UK trials, COV001 and COV002, one of which was a single-blind randomized controlled phase 2/3 trial testing AZD1222 (ChAdOx1 nCoV-19) in healthy adults. For TCRbeta chain sequencing, PBMC samples from trial participants were taken at day 0 and at day 28 after the second dose. The CDR3 regions of human TCRbeta chains were analyzed by immunosequencing. In the authors' own workflow: TCRs in the repertoires were compared against a reference library of SARS-CoV-2-specific TCRs that had been generated with the MIRA antigen-specificity platform. Breadth was defined as the fraction of unique TCRs that were SARS-CoV-2-associated. Depth was defined as the fraction of total T cells that were SARS-CoV-2-associated. Using the MIRA data, each spike-specific TCR was assigned both to the spike region to which the TCR was reactive and to a CD4 or CD8 class. Log10-transformed breadth and depth values were compared by one-way ANOVA with Sidak's multiple comparisons tests. TCRdb mirrors the immuneACCESS table, restricted to in-frame sequences. Some clones are absent from its copies; in checked studies, under half trace to an unresolved V gene, and the reason for the others is unknown. V, J and clone size reflect that table, while D and trimming were determined from the DNA. Present in this sample are about 110,000 clones, 88% of which were seen just once. The biggest ten clones account for 1.6% of the sample.

The receptor's source is an adult in good health. Source: peripheral blood, taken on day 0 of AZD1222 vaccination. Here the chain combines TRBV5-6 and TRBJ2-3; the D assignment is uncertain and may be TRBD1 or TRBD2, with 6 bases supporting each. The encoded CDR3 is CASTHTSLGGMNTQYF. The DNA reads TGTGCCAGCACCCACACGAGTCTAGGGGGGATGAATACGCAGTATTTT.